This passage covers 14 T cell receptor beta chains from one sample sequenced in a study of T cell repertoires in cytomegalovirus infection (dated by TCRdb to the late 2010s). These TCRs' antigens remain unknown. The treatment or condition label here, explained by the study, means: in vitro stimulation with specific CMV peptide epitopes to enrich CMV-specific T cells. Instrument used: Illumina HiSeq 1500. The public reads were reprocessed in TCRdb via fastp at Q25 and MiXCR, keeping in-frame beta chains. Entries that share a CDR3 protein sequence are merged under the most common genes and DNA. The sample yields approximately 1,000,000 distinct CDR3 sequences; approximately 31% were counted once. The ten top clones hold about an eighth of the sample. The sample consisted of cultured CD8+ T cells from PBMCs, taken from culture after CMV antigen stimulation. The receptors here all came from a human donor in good health (CMV status not recorded). Some clones in this sample may be carry-over from other donors' samples.

V is TRBV6-2 or TRBV6-3 and J is TRBJ2-7; D not certain. This CDR3 is built from 14 residues. V was shortened by 2 bases and J by 1 base, with 9 bases between the two germline ends. Germline-derived CDR1 and CDR2 are MNHEY and SVGEGT. Here the CDR3 DNA reads TGTGCCAGCAGTTACCGAGCCGGTTCCTACGAGCAGTACGTC. This encodes CASSYRAGSYEQYV.

This clonotype showed up just a few times. The gene calls are TRBV19 and TRBJ2-1; no reliable D call. The V gene's germline CDR1 is LNHDA and CDR2 SQIVND (reference sequence). Deletions cut 1 base from V and 3 bases from J, with 4 bases between. CDR3 length equals 13 residues. The CDR3, as DNA: TGTGCCAGTAGTATAGGGTTCTACAATGAGCAGTTCTTC. Translated: CASSIGFYNEQFF.

This chain uses TRBV2 with TRBJ2-6; D is perhaps TRBD1 (6 bases). The CDR3 has 18 amino acids. Germline V gene data show CDR1 as SNHLY and CDR2 as FYNNEI. Trimming pared 4 bases from V and 2 bases from J, leaving 18 bases between. In DNA, the CDR3 is TGTGCCAGCAGTGGGGGGCCCAAGGGAGCGACTGGGGCCAACGTCCTGACTTTC. Residues: CASSGGPKGATGANVLTF.

The sample holds a few counts of this clonotype. J is TRBJ1-4 and V is TRBV7-8; D is perhaps TRBD1 (6 bases). Trimming removed 6 bases from V and 8 bases from J, with 13 bases in between. The CDR3 length is 13 residues. CDR1 and CDR2 from the germline V gene are SGHVS and FQNEAQ. CDR3 in amino acids: CASSNSRGEKLFF. In DNA form, the CDR3 reads TGTGCCAGCAGTAATTCCAGGGGCGAAAAACTGTTTTTT.

CDR3 amino acids: CASSAIGGSTNEKLFF. As DNA, the CDR3 is TGTGCCAGCAGCGCCATCGGGGGTTCAACTAATGAAAAACTGTTTTTT. The chain is built from TRBV14 and TRBJ1-4; possibly TRBD1 for D (5 bases). The CDR3 spans 16 residues. V was clipped by 5 bases and J by 0 bases, with 13 bases between them. The germline CDR1 and CDR2 sequences are SGHDN and FVKESK.

The chain joins TRBV7-6 to TRBJ1-5; D is unclear. V was pared by 0 bases and J by 8 bases, with 11 bases between. The CDR3 runs to 14 residues. The V gene's germline CDR1 is SGHVS and CDR2 FNYEAQ. CDR3 amino acids: CASSLALGAEPQHF. The CDR3 nucleotides are TGTGCCAGCAGCTTAGCCCTTGGCGCGGAGCCCCAGCATTTT.

This rearrangement joins TRBV6-1 to TRBJ2-1, with 12 bases fitting TRBD1. The germline CDR1 and CDR2 sequences are MNHNS and SASEGT. The V and J ends lost 7 bases and 3 bases, in that order; junction bases with no gene match: 4. The CDR3 covers 15 residues. The CDR3 bases are TGTGCCAGCAAAGGGACAGGGGGCTTCTACAATGAGCAGTTCTTC. This encodes CASKGTGGFYNEQFF.

The chain is built from TRBV28 and TRBJ2-7; tentative D call: TRBD2 (6 bases). From germline, CDR1 is MDHEN and CDR2 SYDVKM. There are 15 residues in the CDR3. Trimming took 5 bases from V and 3 from J, leaving 17 bases between them. The CDR3 DNA follows: TGTGCCAGCAGTCGGTTCGGGAGACTAGGCTACGAGCAGTACGTC. Its translation is CASSRFGRLGYEQYV.

The J gene is TRBJ1-4, the V gene TRBV2; 8 bases match TRBD1. Trimming took 5 bases from V and 3 from J; bases not matched to a gene: 8. The CDR3 spans 16 residues. Per the germline V gene, CDR1 is SNHLY and CDR2 is FYNNEI. The CDR3 nucleotides are TGTGCCAGCAGTTCCTCGGACAGGGAGGCTAATGAAAAACTGTTTTTT. Protein: CASSSSDREANEKLFF.

A few counts support this clonotype. This chain links TRBV6-2 or TRBV6-3 with TRBJ2-6; possibly TRBD1 for D (6 bases). V was cut by 7 bases and J by 2 bases, with 9 bases left in between. The germline gives CDR1 MNHEY, CDR2 SVGEGT. The length of the CDR3 is 14 residues. The CDR3 region is CASIPGAGANVLTF. CDR3 in DNA: TGTGCCAGCATCCCAGGGGCTGGGGCCAACGTCCTGACTTTC.

V gene TRBV20-1 combines with J gene TRBJ2-6; possibly TRBD2 for D (7 bases). Germline lookup yields CDR1 DFQATT and CDR2 SNEGSKA (reference sequence). Trimming left V 6 bases short and J 0 bases short, with 21 bases between. The CDR3 is made up of 18 amino acids. CDR3: CSAVREGDPDSGANVLTF. The DNA for the CDR3 is TGCAGTGCCGTAAGGGAGGGGGATCCCGACTCTGGGGCCAACGTCCTGACTTTC.

V and J are TRBV7-2 and TRBJ1-2, with TRBD1 matching over 7 bases. Per germline, CDR1 SGHTA and CDR2 FQGNSA. The ends lost 5 bases at V and 8 bases at J; junction bases unmatched: 14. This CDR3 has 15 amino acids. The CDR3 sequence is CASSATPGQLWGYTF. The CDR3 bases are TGTGCCAGCAGCGCAACGCCGGGACAGTTATGGGGCTACACCTTC.

The V call is TRBV27, the J call TRBJ2-2; TRBD2 is a possible D gene (5 bases). Germline-derived CDR1 and CDR2 are MNHEY and SMNVEV (reference sequence). The CDR3 has 16 residues. V lost 2 bases and J 6 bases, leaving 16 bases between the germline ends. In DNA form, the CDR3 reads TGTGCCAGCAGTTTAACTAGGGCCCCCCCGGCCGGGGAGCTGTTTTTT. It codes for CASSLTRAPPAGELFF.

The chain recombines TRBV6-6 with TRBJ2-7; D tentatively reads TRBD1 or TRBD2 (6 bases each). The germline V and J ends were trimmed by 5 bases and 6 bases, with 11 bases remaining between them. The CDR3 contains 12 residues. Germline CDR1 and CDR2: MNHNY and SVGAGI (reference sequence). CDR3 nucleotides: TGTGCCAGCAGTCCCAGGGGAGGCGAGCAGTACTTC. As protein: CASSPRGGEQYF.